This passage covers 5 T cell receptor beta chains from one sample sequenced in a study of T cell repertoires and HLA-DP antigens. After roughly two weeks' expansion, CD4+ cells were restimulated 20 to 30 h with HeLa expressing allogeneic DPB1. Cells were stimulated with HeLa cells transduced with HLA-DPA1/DPB1, HLA-DM, invariant chain and CD80. Here immunoSEQ multiplex PCR was the method, and the copy in TCRdb shows in-frame clones only, minus some. Here the sample spans thousands of clones, approximately 74% being singletons. The sample comprised CD137- CD4+ T cells from cultured PBMCs. These receptors all come from a man aged 55 to 70 in good health and CMV-seronegative.

This clone showed up just a few times. This chain connects TRBV2 to TRBJ1-1; no clear D gene. The V end was cut by 1 base, the J end by 4 bases, with 10 bases between. The CDR3 length is 14 residues. Germline assignment: CDR1 SNHLY and CDR2 FYNNEI. The CDR3 DNA reads TGTGCCAGCAGTGAAGACCGGTACAGCACTGAAGCTTTCTTT. Translation gives CASSEDRYSTEAFF.

The chain joins TRBV9 to TRBJ2-3; 13 bases agree with TRBD2. Per the germline V gene, CDR1 is SGDLS and CDR2 is YYNGEE. Trimming cost V 5 bases and J 4 bases; bases outside gene matches: 7. This CDR3 contains 16 residues. CDR3 in amino acids: CASSYGLAGVSDTQYF. The CDR3 DNA reads as TGTGCCAGCAGTTACGGACTAGCGGGAGTATCAGATACGCAGTATTTT.

This clone has only a few counts. The chain recombines TRBV7-6 with TRBJ2-3; tentative D call: TRBD1 (6 bases). Germline V gene sequence: CDR1 SGHVS, CDR2 FNYEAQ. The CDR3 consists of 16 residues. The V gene lost 4 bases and the J gene lost 3 bases, with 17 bases spanning the gap. The CDR3 region is CASSYLGGASTDTQYF. CDR3 nucleotide sequence: TGTGCCAGCAGCTACTTAGGGGGAGCCTCGACAGATACGCAGTATTTT.

The chain links TRBV6-1 to TRBJ2-6, with D perhaps matching TRBD2 (6 bases). The ends were cut back, 3 bases at V and 0 bases at J, with 12 bases in the middle. CDR1 MNHNS and CDR2 SASEGT come from the germline V gene. There are 17 residues in the CDR3. DNA of the CDR3: TGTGCCAGCAGTGATGGGACTTCCAGCTCTGGGGCCAACGTCCTGACTTTC. Translation: CASSDGTSSSGANVLTF.

This clone showed up just a few times. The chain is built from TRBV11-2 and TRBJ2-1; 11 bases map to TRBD2. Trimming cost V 1 base and J 6 bases; bases outside gene matches: 5. The V gene's germline CDR1 is SGHAT and CDR2 FQNNGV. There are 16 residues in the CDR3. CDR3 coding DNA: TGTGCCAGCAGCTTAGGACTAGCGGGAAAATCCAATGAGCAGTTCTTC. It yields the protein CASSLGLAGKSNEQFF.